This is a list of T cell receptor beta chains from one sample in a study of blood T cell repertoires in COVID-19. This table comes from immunoSEQ multiplex PCR, and its TCRdb copy is limited to in-frame clones, with some not included. The sample has 250,000 to 350,000 clones, approximately 88% seen once; the top ten hold 4%. Input material: peripheral blood. The receptors were gathered from a woman aged 45 to 65 with active or convalescent COVID-19. CDR3s include the opening cysteine and the closing phenylalanine or tryptophan. A D gene is named only where the DNA matches it firmly. Some rows have no size entry. The others give once, few or many, or a class for an expanded clone.

clone_size | d_call | j_call | v_call | cdr3_aa | cdr3_nt
. | TRBD1 | TRBJ2-3 | TRBV6-2/TRBV6-3 | CASSSRDRGGDTQYF | TGTGCCAGCAGTTCCCGGGACAGGGGCGGAGATACGCAGTATTTT
. | TRBD1 | TRBJ2-2 | TRBV19 | CASSPGQGFGTGELFF | TGTGCCAGTAGTCCTGGACAGGGGTTCGGCACCGGGGAGCTGTTTTTT
. | TRBD1 | TRBJ2-7 | TRBV30 | CACDRGTYEQYF | TGTGCCTGTGACAGGGGTACCTACGAGCAGTACTTC
. | . | TRBJ1-5 | TRBV19 | CASSSYSSSNQPQHF | TGTGCCAGTAGTTCGTACAGTAGTAGCAATCAGCCCCAGCATTTT
. | . | TRBJ2-7 | TRBV7-2 | CASSSVPSYEQYF | TGTGCCAGCAGCTCAGTCCCTTCCTACGAGCAGTACTTC
. | TRBD2 | TRBJ2-3 | TRBV2 | CASSVGGGSTDTQYF | TGTGCCAGCAGTGTCGGCGGGGGGAGCACAGATACGCAGTATTTT
. | . | TRBJ1-1 | TRBV6-5 | CASSYSAAVVTEAFF | TGTGCCAGCAGTTACTCTGCGGCGGTTGTTACTGAAGCTTTCTTT
. | . | TRBJ1-1 | TRBV7-3 | CASRRSGTPHTEAFF | TGTGCCAGCAGACGCTCCGGGACACCTCACACTGAAGCTTTCTTT
once | . | TRBJ1-1 | TRBV9 | CASSVGSGSTNTEAFF | TGTGCCAGCAGCGTAGGCTCAGGGTCAACGAACACTGAAGCTTTCTTT
. | TRBD2 | TRBJ2-1 | TRBV19 | CASKRGRANEQFF | TGTGCCAGTAAAAGAGGGAGGGCCAATGAGCAGTTCTTC